The clone carrying this T cell receptor (beta chain) has a single count. The data are from a study of technical replicates of blood from a few donors. This CDR3 comprises 11 residues. V dropped 7 bases and J dropped 4; count of bases not matched to a gene: 0. The V gene's germline CDR1 is SEHNR and CDR2 FQNEAQ (reference sequence). Produced via immunoSEQ multiplex PCR; TCRdb's table is partial and in-frame only. This sample has tens of thousands of clones, with roughly 94% found just once. Sequenced: T cells isolated from PBMCs. The clonotype was recovered from a human donor in good health. The chain carries TRBV7-9 and TRBJ2-5; 7 positions agree with TRBD1. The CDR3: CASNRGETQYF. The CDR3 DNA follows: TGTGCCAGCAACAGGGGAGAGACCCAGTACTTC.